Presented here are 9 T cell receptor beta chains from one specimen sequenced in a study of blood T cell repertoires in COVID-19. Data came from immunoSEQ multiplex PCR; TCRdb stores just in-frame clones and leaves some out. The sample holds about 190,000 clones; around 86% are singletons and the top ten take about 5.7%. Input material: peripheral blood. These receptors were taken from a woman in her forties with acute or convalescent COVID-19.

The chain has TRBV6-5 and TRBJ2-1; D may be TRBD2 (6 bases). Looked up from germline, CDR1 is MNHEY and CDR2 is SVGAGI. Deletions cut 0 bases from V and 8 bases from J, with 17 bases between. The CDR3 has 16 amino acids. CDR3 loop: CASSYSILAPRDEQFF. The DNA of the CDR3 is TGTGCCAGCAGTTACTCGATCCTAGCGCCTCGGGATGAGCAGTTCTTC.

The genes are TRBV12-3 or TRBV12-4 and TRBJ2-1; D unclear. The CDR3 has 13 amino acids. The V end lost 7 bases, the J end lost 4 bases, and 11 bases lay between the germline ends. The CDR3 coding sequence is TGTGCCAGCAACAGAGACCTATACAATGAGCAGTTCTTC. Its protein product is CASNRDLYNEQFF.

This rearrangement joins TRBV18 to TRBJ1-5; 9 nucleotides match TRBD1. The CDR3 extends over 16 amino acids. CDR1 and CDR2 (germline): KGHSH, LQKENI. V shed 3 bases and J 5 bases; nucleotides not matched to a gene: 8. CDR3 protein: CASSPVGTGKDQPQHF. CDR3 sequence (DNA): TGTGCCAGCTCACCCGTGGGGACAGGGAAGGATCAGCCCCAGCATTTT.

This clone was detected a few times. The chain recombines TRBV21-1 with TRBJ1-3; the table assigns TRBD1, which was not confirmed against the DNA. TRBV21-1 is tagged as a pseudogene. The CDR3 totals 17 residues. CDR3 in amino acids: CASSKPGHFTSGNTIYF. CDR3 DNA sequence: TGTGCCAGCAGCAAACCGGGACACTTTACCTCTGGAAACACCATATATTTT.

The CDR3 protein is CASSLAMETQYF. The CDR3 nucleotides are TGTGCCAGCAGCTTAGCTATGGAGACCCAGTACTTC. V usage is TRBV7-9 and J usage is TRBJ2-5, with D hard to call. The germline gives CDR1 SEHNR, CDR2 FQNEAQ (reference sequence). The CDR3 is 12 amino acids. V dropped 0 bases and J dropped 5 bases, with 4 bases sitting between them.

This chain uses TRBV5-1 with TRBJ2-7, with a tentative D call TRBD1 (5 bases). The CDR3 is 16 amino acids. V lost 0 bases, J lost 3 bases, and 16 bases lay in between. Germline V CDR1 and CDR2: SGHRS, YFSETQ. The CDR3 reads CASSLEYRGSLYEQYF. The CDR3 coding sequence is TGCGCCAGCAGCTTGGAATATAGGGGTTCCCTCTACGAGCAGTACTTC.

The V gene is TRBV6-5, the J gene TRBJ2-3; possible D gene TRBD2, 6 bases. From germline, CDR1 is MNHEY and CDR2 SVGAGI. This CDR3 contains 15 residues. Trimming took 5 bases from V and 0 from J, leaving 12 bases between them. CDR3 DNA sequence: TGTGCCAGCAGTCGGACGGGAGTCAGCACAGATACGCAGTATTTT. This translates into CASSRTGVSTDTQYF.

The rearrangement links TRBV24-1 to TRBJ2-3; D perhaps matches TRBD2 (5 bases). This CDR3 has 12 amino acids. With 4 bases removed from V and 6 bases from J, the gap between germline ends came to 7 bases. Germline CDR1 KGHDR, CDR2 SFDVKD. CDR3 DNA sequence: TGTGCCACCAGTGACCCGGGGGATACGCAGTATTTT. Amino acid sequence: CATSDPGDTQYF.

The table lists this clone with a count of one. V is TRBV27 and J is TRBJ2-2; 9 positions agree with TRBD2. After removal of 6 bases from V and 6 bases from J, the junction contained 8 bases not matched to a gene. CDR3 length equals 15 residues. Germline V lookup: CDR1 MNHEY, CDR2 SMNVEV (reference sequence). CDR3 bases: TGTGCCAGCAGAAGTGCGGGGGGGCCCCCCGGGGAGCTGTTTTTT. The encoded protein is CASRSAGGPPGELFF.